This T cell receptor (beta chain) was recorded in a study of monozygotic twins with inflammatory bowel disease (dated 2019 in TCRdb). Background for the entire study: The complete study included roughly 30 monozygotic twin pairs: 19 IBD-discordant Danish pairs and nine German pairs, of which four were IBD-concordant and five were IBD-discordant. Within discordant pairs, disease-associated traits were sought mainly by comparing IBD patients with their genetically identical healthy co-twins. Each individual had, on average, about 151 000 unique TCRalpha sequences and 181 000 unique TCRbeta sequences available for analysis.

Regarding this clonotype: Its antigen is currently not known.

General conclusions and limits of the study: No difference in repertoire similarity was observed between concordant and discordant twins, possibly owing to limited statistical power. The results gave no support for a single strong signal or clonotype linked to IBD. Because patients were on differing immunosuppressive treatments, the repertoires may have picked up extra background noise and inter-individual variability. Different T cell subtypes could not be distinguished in the analysis. IBD patients had lower TCRbeta repertoire diversity, measured by the inverse Simpson index, than their healthy co-twins. Compared with healthy twins, IBD patients shared fewer clonotypes with other individuals, and the difference was most pronounced in patients with signs of disease activity.

From each donor, an approximately 2.3 ml peripheral blood sample was collected into PAXgene tubes and kept at -80 degrees C. Without T cell sorting, total RNA was isolated from whole blood using the PAXgene blood miRNA kit on an automated QIAcube. Peripheral blood from monozygotic twin pairs, either concordant or discordant for inflammatory bowel disease, underwent deep TCRalpha and TCRbeta repertoire profiling that used unique molecular barcoding. For every twin pair, smoking habits were documented, and each individual was categorised as a current, former or never smoker. The library relied on 5' RACE. Each TCR library was prepared from around 3.5 ug of total RNA. For each sample, cDNA synthesis was carried out in eight separate reactions using SMARTScribe reverse transcriptase. Unique molecular identifiers containing a 6-nucleotide sample barcode were introduced through template switching during cDNA synthesis. Two nested PCRs of 16 and 9 cycles amplified the TCRalpha and TCRbeta cDNA, and bead purification followed each PCR. Before amplification, the cDNA was both treated with uracil DNA-glycosylase and purified with the QIAquick PCR purification kit. The second PCR added Illumina TruSeq-compatible adapters along with sample-specific barcodes. Library quality and concentration were assessed using TapeStation and Qubit, and approximately 5 ng of each library was pooled. Sequencing of pooled libraries was carried out on an Illumina HiSeq2500 single-index Rapid Run using 2 x 100 bp reads and custom sequencing primers. From the authors' description of their analysis: UMI-based consensus assembly with MiGEC version 1.2.6 was used to correct PCR and sequencing errors. MiXCR version 2.1.1 handled V(D)J alignment, clonotype assembly and CDR3 extraction. To normalise gene usage, clonotype sharing and MAIT/NKT TCR abundance, the top 1000, 10 000 and 20 000 clonotypes in each sample were analysed. Diversity was computed as the inverse Simpson index with the vegan R package after downsampling to 27 000 UMIs. Paired Mann-Whitney U tests on discordant twin pairs were used, with Benjamini-Hochberg multiple-testing correction. With the reads reprocessed by TCRdb, a single entry stands for each CDR3 protein sequence and no DNA is reported. TCRdb, rather than the study authors, made the V and J calls. The table kept for this sample lists approximately 400,000 distinct CDR3 sequences. The top ten constitute about 2.2% of the sample.

Including the terminal cysteine and phenylalanine, the CDR3 comprises 15 residues. Only the protein is available. Taken from the germline V gene, the CDR1 and CDR2 loops are SGHRS and YFSETQ. The receptor was derived from a human donor with ulcerative colitis or Crohn's disease, or a healthy co-twin of an affected twin (not recorded which). The sample consisted of blood. Here the chain combines TRBV5-1 and TRBJ2-3; TCRdb proposes TRBD1, but this gene call is untestable without DNA. CDR3 protein: CASSWQGVQADTQYF.